Sequencing of this T cell receptor (beta chain) was carried out in a study of spatial heterogeneity in lung cancer. TCRdb used MiXCR to reprocess the 5' RACE reads, holding one entry per CDR3 protein. The sample records 30,000 or so distinct CDR3 sequences, more than 8% being singletons. Time point given: sample taken at primary tumor resection. Whole RNA was taken from tumor, nontumor lung or frozen PBMC; it was then sequenced unsorted. In germline, CDR1 is LGHDT, CDR2 YNNKEL (reference sequence). Losses at the gene ends were 7 bases for V and 9 bases for J; bases not matched to a gene: 7. There are 14 residues in the CDR3. This clonotype was observed many times.

The source of this sequence is a female donor with early-stage non-small cell lung cancer. V gene TRBV3-1 combines with J gene TRBJ1-6; 9 bases fit TRBD1. The material was PBMCs, obtained at surgery. The CDR3 region is CASMSGTGSSPLHF. The CDR3 nucleotides are TGTGCCAGCATGTCCGGGACAGGGAGTTCACCCCTCCACTTT.